The TCR beta chain under discussion was sequenced for a study of CD8 T cells in ankylosing spondylitis (dated by TCRdb to between 2016 and 2019). For context, the study as a whole: The study set out to find disease-linked TCR variants by profiling T cell receptor beta repertoires in ankylosing spondylitis patients and healthy donors. Peripheral blood was sampled, and synovial fluid was also collected from ankylosing spondylitis patients. The full study cohort was made up of 25 to 30 ankylosing spondylitis patients and over 90 healthy donors.

Notes on this clonotype: Its antigen is not yet known. No base quality information exists; no much larger clone differs at one position.

General conclusions and limits of the study: Blood from ankylosing spondylitis patients appeared to be characterized by a TCR beta motif made up of several highly homologous amino acid variants. The disease-linked clones had a CD8+ phenotype and were found at relatively low frequencies in peripheral blood. Significant enrichment of the disease-linked clones was reported in matched synovial fluid samples from ankylosing spondylitis patients. Some motif variants had previously been reported in the synovial fluid and blood of reactive arthritis patients, which suggests shared mechanisms of disease initiation.

The listed sequencing device is Illumina HiSeq 2500. Quantitative 5'-RACE with molecular barcodes was used to prepare TCR beta libraries. In the authors' own workflow: A new computational method based on a probabilistic model of VDJ rearrangement was used to identify disease-linked TCR variants. The public reads were run again by TCRdb, first through fastp at Q25 and then through MiXCR, and only productive beta chains were kept. Under each unique CDR3 protein, matching rows form one entry showing the most common genes and DNA. The V and J calls were determined by TCRdb, not by the authors. The sample has more than 400,000 distinct CDR3 sequences on record, under 5.5% of them singletons. The biggest ten clones account for roughly 3.3% of the sample. V is reduced by 0 bases and J by 1 base, leaving a spacing of 23 bases between them. The CDR3 starts with the cysteine, ends with the phenylalanine, and has 20 residues. The only DNA kept is the CDR3, 60 bases in frame from the first base. CDR1 and CDR2 (LNHNV, YYDKDF) derive from the germline V gene (reference sequence).

This chain joins TRBV15 to TRBJ2-3, and possibly TRBD2, on 5 matching bases. This TCR was sampled from a male donor with ankylosing spondylitis. Sample: blood, either unsorted or a sorted T cell fraction (not recorded which). The nucleotides read TGTGCCACCAGCAGAGATCTCCGGGCCGTGAGGGTGGACGGCACAGATACGCAGTATTTT. This is translated as CATSRDLRAVRVDGTDTQYF.